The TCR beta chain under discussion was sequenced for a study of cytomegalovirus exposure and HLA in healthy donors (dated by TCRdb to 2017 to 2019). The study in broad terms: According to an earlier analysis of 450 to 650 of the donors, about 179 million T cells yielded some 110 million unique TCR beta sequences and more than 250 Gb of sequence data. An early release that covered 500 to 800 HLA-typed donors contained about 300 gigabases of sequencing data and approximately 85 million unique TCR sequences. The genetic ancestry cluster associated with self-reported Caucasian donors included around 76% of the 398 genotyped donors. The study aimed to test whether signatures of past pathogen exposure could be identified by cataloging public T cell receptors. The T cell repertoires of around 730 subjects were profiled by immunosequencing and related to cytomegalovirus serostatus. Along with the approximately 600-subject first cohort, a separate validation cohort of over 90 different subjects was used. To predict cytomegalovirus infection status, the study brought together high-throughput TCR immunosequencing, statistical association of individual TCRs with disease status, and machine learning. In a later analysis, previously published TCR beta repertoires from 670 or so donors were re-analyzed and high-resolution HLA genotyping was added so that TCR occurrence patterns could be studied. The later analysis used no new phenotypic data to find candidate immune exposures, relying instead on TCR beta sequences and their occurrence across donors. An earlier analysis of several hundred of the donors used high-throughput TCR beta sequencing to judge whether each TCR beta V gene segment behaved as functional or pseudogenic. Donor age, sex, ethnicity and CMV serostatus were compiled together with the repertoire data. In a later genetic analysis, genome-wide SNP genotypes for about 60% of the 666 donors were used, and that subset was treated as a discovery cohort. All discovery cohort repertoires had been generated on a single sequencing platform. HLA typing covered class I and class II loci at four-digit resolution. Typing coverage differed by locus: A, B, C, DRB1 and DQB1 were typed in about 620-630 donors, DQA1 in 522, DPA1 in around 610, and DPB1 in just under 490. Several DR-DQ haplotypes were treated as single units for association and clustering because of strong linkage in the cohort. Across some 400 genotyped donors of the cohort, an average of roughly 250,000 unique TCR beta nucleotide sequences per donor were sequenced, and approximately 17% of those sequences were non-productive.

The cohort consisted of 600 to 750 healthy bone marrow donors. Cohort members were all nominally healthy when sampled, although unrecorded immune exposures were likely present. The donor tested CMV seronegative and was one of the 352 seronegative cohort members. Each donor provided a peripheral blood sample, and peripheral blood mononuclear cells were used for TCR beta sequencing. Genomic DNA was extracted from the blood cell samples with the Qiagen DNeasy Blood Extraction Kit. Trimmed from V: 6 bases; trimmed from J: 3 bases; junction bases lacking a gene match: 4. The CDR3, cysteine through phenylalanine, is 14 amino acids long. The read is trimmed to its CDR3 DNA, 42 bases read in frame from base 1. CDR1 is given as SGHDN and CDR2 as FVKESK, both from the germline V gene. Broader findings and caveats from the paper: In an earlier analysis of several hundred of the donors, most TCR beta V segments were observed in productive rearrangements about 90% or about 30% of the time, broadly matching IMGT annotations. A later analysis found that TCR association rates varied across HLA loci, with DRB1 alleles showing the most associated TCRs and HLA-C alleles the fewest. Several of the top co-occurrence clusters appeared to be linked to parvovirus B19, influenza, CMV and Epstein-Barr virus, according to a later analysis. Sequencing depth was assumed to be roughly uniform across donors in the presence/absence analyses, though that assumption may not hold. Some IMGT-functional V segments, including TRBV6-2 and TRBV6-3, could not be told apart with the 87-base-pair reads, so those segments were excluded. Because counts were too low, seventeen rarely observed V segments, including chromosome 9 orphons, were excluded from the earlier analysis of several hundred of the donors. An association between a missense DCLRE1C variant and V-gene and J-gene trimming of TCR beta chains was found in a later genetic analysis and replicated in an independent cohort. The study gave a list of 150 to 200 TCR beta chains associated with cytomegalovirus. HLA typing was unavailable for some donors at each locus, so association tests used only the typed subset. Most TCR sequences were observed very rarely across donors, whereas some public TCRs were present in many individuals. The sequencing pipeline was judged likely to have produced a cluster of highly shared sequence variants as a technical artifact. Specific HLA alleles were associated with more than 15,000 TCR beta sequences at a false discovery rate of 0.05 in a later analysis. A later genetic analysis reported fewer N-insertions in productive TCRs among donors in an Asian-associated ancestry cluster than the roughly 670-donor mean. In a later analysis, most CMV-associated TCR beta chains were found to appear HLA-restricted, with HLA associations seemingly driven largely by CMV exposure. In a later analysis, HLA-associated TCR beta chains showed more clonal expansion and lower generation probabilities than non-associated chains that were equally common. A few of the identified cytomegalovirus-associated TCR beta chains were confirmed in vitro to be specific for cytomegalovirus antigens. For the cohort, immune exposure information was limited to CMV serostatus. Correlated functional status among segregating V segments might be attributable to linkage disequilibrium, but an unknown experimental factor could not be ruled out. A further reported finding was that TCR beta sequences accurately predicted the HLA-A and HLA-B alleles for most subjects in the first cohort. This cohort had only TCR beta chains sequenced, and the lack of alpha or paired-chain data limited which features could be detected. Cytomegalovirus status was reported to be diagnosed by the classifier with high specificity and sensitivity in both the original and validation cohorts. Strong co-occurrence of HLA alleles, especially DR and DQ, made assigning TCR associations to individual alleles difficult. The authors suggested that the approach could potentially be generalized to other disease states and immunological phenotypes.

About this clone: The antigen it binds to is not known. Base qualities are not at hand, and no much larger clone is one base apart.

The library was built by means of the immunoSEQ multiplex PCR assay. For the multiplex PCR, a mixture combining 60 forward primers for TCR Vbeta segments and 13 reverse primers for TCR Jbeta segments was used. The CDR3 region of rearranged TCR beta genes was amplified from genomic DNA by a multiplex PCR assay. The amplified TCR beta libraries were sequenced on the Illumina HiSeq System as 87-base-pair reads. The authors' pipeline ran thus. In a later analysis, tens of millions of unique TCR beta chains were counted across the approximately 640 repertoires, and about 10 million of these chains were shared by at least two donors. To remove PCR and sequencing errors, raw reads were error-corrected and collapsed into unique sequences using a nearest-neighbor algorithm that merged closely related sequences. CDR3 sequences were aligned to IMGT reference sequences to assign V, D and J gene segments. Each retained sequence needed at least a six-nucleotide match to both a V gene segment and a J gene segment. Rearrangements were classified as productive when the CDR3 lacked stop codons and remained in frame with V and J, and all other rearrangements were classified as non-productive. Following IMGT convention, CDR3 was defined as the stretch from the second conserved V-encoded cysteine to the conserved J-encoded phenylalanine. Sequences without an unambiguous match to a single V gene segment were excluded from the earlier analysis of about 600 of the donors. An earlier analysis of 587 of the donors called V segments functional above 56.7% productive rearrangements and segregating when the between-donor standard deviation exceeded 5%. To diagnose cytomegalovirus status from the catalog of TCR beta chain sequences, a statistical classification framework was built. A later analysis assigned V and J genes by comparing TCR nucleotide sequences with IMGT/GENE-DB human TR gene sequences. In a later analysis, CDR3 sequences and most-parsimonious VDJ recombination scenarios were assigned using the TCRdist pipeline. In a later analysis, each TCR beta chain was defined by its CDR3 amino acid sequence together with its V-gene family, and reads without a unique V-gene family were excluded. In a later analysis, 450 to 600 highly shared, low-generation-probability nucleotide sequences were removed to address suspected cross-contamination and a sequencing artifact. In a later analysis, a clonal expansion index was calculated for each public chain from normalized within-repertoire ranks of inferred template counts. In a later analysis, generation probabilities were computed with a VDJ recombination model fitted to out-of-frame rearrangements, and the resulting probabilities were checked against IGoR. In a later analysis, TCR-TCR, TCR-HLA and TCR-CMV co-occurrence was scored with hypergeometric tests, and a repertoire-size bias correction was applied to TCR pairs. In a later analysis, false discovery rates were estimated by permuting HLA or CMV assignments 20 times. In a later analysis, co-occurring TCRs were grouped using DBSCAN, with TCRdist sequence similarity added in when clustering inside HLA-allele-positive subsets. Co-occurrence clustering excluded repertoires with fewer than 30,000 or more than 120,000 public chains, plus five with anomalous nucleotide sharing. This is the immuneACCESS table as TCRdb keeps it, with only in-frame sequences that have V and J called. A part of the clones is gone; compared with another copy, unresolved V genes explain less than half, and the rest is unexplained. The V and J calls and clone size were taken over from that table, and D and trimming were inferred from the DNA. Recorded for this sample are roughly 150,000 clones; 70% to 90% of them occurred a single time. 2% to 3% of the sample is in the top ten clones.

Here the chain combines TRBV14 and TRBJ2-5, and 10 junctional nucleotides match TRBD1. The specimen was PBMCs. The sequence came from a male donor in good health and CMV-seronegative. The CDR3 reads CASRRTGGKETQYF. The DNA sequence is TGTGCCAGCAGACGGACAGGGGGAAAAGAGACCCAGTACTTC.